The T cell receptor beta chain described here comes from a study of PD-1 blockade in classical Hodgkin lymphoma. The CDR3 is 13 residues long. Germline V gene data show CDR1 as SNHLY and CDR2 as FYNNEI. Trimming stripped 4 bases from V and 4 bases from J, with 10 bases between. The time point here: cycle 4 day 1 (C4D1), after 5 to 7 weeks of nivolumab. No patient escaped relapse after autologous stem cell transplantation, and brentuximab vedotin exposure varied. Sequencing was performed with immunoSEQ multiplex PCR; in TCRdb, only in-frame clones are kept and a portion is missing. The repertoire holds approximately 44,000 clones, with 60% to 80% as singletons.

The rearrangement joins TRBV2 to TRBJ2-5; D unclear. This sample comprised peripheral blood mononuclear cells (PBMCs), obtained before the fourth cycle of nivolumab. This clonotype was sampled from a human donor with classical Hodgkin lymphoma. This CDR3 is CASSVGWVETQYF. CDR3 sequence (DNA): TGTGCCAGCAGTGTCGGTTGGGTAGAGACCCAGTACTTC.